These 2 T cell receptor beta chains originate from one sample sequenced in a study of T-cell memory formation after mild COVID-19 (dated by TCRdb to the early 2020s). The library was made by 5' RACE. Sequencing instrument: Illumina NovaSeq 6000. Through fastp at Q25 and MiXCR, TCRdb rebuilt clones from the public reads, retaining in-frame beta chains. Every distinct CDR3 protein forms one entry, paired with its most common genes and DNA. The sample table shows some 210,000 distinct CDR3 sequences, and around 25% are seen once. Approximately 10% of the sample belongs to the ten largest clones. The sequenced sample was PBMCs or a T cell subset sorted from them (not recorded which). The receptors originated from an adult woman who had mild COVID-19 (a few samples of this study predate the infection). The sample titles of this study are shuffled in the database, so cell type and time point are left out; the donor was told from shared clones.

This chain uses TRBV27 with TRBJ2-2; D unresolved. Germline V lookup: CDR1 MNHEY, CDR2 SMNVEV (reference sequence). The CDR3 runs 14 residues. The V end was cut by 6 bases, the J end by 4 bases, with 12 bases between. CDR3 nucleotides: TGTGCCAGCAGGGAAGGGTGGACCACCGGGGAGCTGTTTTTT. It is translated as CASREGWTTGELFF.

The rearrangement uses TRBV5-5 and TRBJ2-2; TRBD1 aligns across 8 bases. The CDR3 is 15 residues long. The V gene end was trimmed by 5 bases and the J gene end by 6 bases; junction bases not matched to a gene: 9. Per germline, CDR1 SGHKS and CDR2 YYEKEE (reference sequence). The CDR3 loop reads CASRSWQGAPGELFF. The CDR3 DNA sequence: TGTGCCAGCAGGTCGTGGCAGGGGGCGCCCGGGGAGCTGTTTTTT.